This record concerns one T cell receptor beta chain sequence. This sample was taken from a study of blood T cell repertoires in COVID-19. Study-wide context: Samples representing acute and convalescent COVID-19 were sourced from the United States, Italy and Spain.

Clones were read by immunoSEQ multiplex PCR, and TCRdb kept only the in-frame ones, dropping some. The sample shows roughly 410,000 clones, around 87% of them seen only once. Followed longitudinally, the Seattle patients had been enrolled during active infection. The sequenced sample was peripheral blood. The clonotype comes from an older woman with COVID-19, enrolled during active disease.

The CDR3 sequence: CASSYSNTQSGYTF. CDR3 in DNA: TGTGCCAGCAGTTACTCGAACACGCAGTCGGGCTACACCTTC. The rearrangement uses TRBV6-5 and TRBJ1-2; D is undetermined. The V gene's germline CDR1 is MNHEY and CDR2 SVGAGI. V was clipped by 0 bases and J by 8 bases, with 13 bases between them. CDR3 length: 14 residues.